This is a list of T cell receptor beta chains from one sample in a study of cytomegalovirus exposure and HLA in healthy donors. Produced via immunoSEQ multiplex PCR; TCRdb's table is partial and in-frame only. The table includes 150,000 to 170,000 clones, around 84% detected once. Material for sequencing was PBMCs. The receptors shown here come from a human donor in good health. The CDR3 runs from the conserved cysteine through the conserved F or W. The D gene is left open where the match is weak. Size is omitted from some rows. Given values are once, few, many or a class for expanded clones.

length: 15; V: TRBV14; D: TRBD1; size: few; J: TRBJ1-1; CDR3: CASSRYRDRGPEAFF; DNA: TGTGCCAGCAGCCGCTACCGGGACAGGGGGCCTGAAGCTTTCTTT
length: 13; V: TRBV7-9; D: NA; size: NA; J: TRBJ1-2; CDR3: CASSLVGQDGYTF; DNA: TGTGCCAGCAGCTTAGTAGGACAAGATGGCTACACCTTC
length: 13; V: TRBV6-1; D: TRBD1; size: NA; J: TRBJ1-6; CDR3: CASSGQGYSPLHF; DNA: TGTGCCAGCAGTGGACAGGGCTATTCACCCCTCCACTTT
length: 16; V: TRBV25-1; D: TRBD1; size: NA; J: TRBJ2-1; CDR3: CASSGTGTGGRDEQFF; DNA: TGTGCCAGCAGTGGGACCGGGACAGGGGGTCGCGATGAGCAGTTCTTC
length: 19; V: TRBV5-6; D: TRBD1; size: NA; J: TRBJ2-1; CDR3: CASSSIPGTGWTSVDEQFF; DNA: TGTGCCAGCAGCTCAATCCCGGGGACAGGGTGGACTAGTGTGGATGAGCAGTTCTTC
length: 15; V: TRBV15; D: TRBD1; size: NA; J: TRBJ2-3; CDR3: CATSKGQGGTDTQYF; DNA: TGTGCCACCAGCAAGGGACAGGGCGGGACAGATACGCAGTATTTT
length: 11; V: TRBV6-1; D: NA; size: NA; J: TRBJ2-7; CDR3: CASTRAYEQYF; DNA: TGTGCCAGCACCAGGGCCTACGAGCAGTACTTC
length: 16; V: TRBV11-2; D: NA; size: NA; J: TRBJ2-1; CDR3: CASSPRDSILYNEQFF; DNA: TGTGCCAGCAGCCCCCGGGACTCCATACTCTACAATGAGCAGTTCTTC
length: 13; V: TRBV29-1; D: NA; size: NA; J: TRBJ2-3; CDR3: CSVEGRYTDTQYF; DNA: TGCAGCGTTGAAGGGCGGTACACAGATACGCAGTATTTT
length: 14; V: TRBV5-4; D: NA; size: NA; J: TRBJ2-7; CDR3: CASSFGQYSYEQYF; DNA: TGTGCCAGCAGCTTCGGACAGTATTCCTACGAGCAGTACTTC
length: 16; V: TRBV7-2; D: TRBD1; size: NA; J: TRBJ2-2; CDR3: CASRKDTGGRIGELFF; DNA: TGTGCCAGCAGGAAAGACACAGGGGGCAGAATCGGGGAGCTGTTTTTT
length: 16; V: TRBV5-1; D: TRBD1; size: NA; J: TRBJ1-2; CDR3: CASSSNRGFRNYGYTF; DNA: TGCGCCAGCAGCTCCAACAGGGGTTTTCGTAACTATGGCTACACCTTC
length: 11; V: TRBV20-1; D: NA; size: NA; J: TRBJ1-1; CDR3: CSARMGSEAFF; DNA: TGCAGTGCTAGAATGGGCTCTGAAGCTTTCTTT
length: 15; V: TRBV7-2; D: NA; size: NA; J: TRBJ1-5; CDR3: CASSLVAGVYQPQHF; DNA: TGTGCCAGCAGCTTAGTCGCAGGGGTTTATCAGCCCCAGCATTTT
length: 14; V: TRBV5-1; D: TRBD1; size: NA; J: TRBJ2-7; CDR3: CASSSGQGSNEQYF; DNA: TGCGCCAGCAGCTCGGGACAGGGTTCCAACGAGCAGTACTTC
length: 15; V: TRBV28; D: NA; size: NA; J: TRBJ1-5; CDR3: CASSLGGYSNQPQHF; DNA: TGTGCCAGCAGTTTAGGCGGTTATAGCAATCAGCCCCAGCATTTT
length: 14; V: TRBV19; D: TRBD2; size: NA; J: TRBJ2-7; CDR3: CASSKTSGPYEQYF; DNA: TGTGCCAGTAGCAAAACTAGCGGGCCCTACGAGCAGTACTTC
length: 13; V: TRBV11-2; D: NA; size: NA; J: TRBJ1-1; CDR3: CASLPWTVGEAFF; DNA: TGTGCCAGCCTCCCGTGGACAGTAGGTGAAGCTTTCTTT
length: 12; V: TRBV6-1; D: NA; size: NA; J: TRBJ2-1; CDR3: CATRWSAGEQFF; DNA: TGTGCCACCAGGTGGAGTGCCGGGGAGCAGTTCTTC
length: 17; V: TRBV18; D: NA; size: NA; J: TRBJ1-5; CDR3: CASSPYRNGISNQPQHF; DNA: TGTGCCAGCTCACCATACAGGAATGGGATCTCCAATCAGCCCCAGCATTTT
length: 15; V: TRBV9; D: NA; size: NA; J: TRBJ2-7; CDR3: CASSVDSTSSYEQYF; DNA: TGTGCCAGCAGCGTAGACAGTACAAGCTCCTACGAGCAGTACTTC
length: 11; V: TRBV6-6; D: NA; size: NA; J: TRBJ1-1; CDR3: CASIMNTEAFF; DNA: TGTGCCAGCATCATGAACACTGAAGCTTTCTTT
length: 12; V: TRBV7-8; D: NA; size: NA; J: TRBJ2-7; CDR3: CASSLAPYEQYF; DNA: TGTGCCAGCAGCTTAGCCCCTTACGAGCAGTACTTC
length: 12; V: TRBV7-9; D: NA; size: NA; J: TRBJ2-3; CDR3: CASSFQTDTQYF; DNA: TGTGCCAGCAGCTTTCAAACAGATACGCAGTATTTT
length: 15; V: TRBV2; D: TRBD1; size: once; J: TRBJ1-1; CDR3: CASSWTGGKKTEAFF; DNA: TGTGCCAGCAGTTGGACAGGAGGGAAGAAAACTGAAGCTTTCTTT
length: 13; V: TRBV27; D: NA; size: NA; J: TRBJ1-1; CDR3: CASSRAQGGEAFF; DNA: TGTGCCAGCAGCCGCGCCCAGGGCGGTGAAGCTTTCTTT
length: 14; V: TRBV5-1; D: NA; size: NA; J: TRBJ1-4; CDR3: CASSFYQGTEKLFF; DNA: TGCGCCAGCAGCTTTTACCAGGGAACTGAAAAACTGTTTTTT
length: 13; V: TRBV6-5; D: NA; size: NA; J: TRBJ1-1; CDR3: CASSYGSRTEAFF; DNA: TGTGCCAGCAGTTACGGTTCGCGCACTGAAGCTTTCTTT